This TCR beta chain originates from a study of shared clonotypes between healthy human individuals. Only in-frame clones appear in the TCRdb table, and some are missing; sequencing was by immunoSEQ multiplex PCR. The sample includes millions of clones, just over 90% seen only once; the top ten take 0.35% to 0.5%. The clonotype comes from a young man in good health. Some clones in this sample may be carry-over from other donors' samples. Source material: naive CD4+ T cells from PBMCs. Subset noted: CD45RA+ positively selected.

The CDR3 DNA reads as TGTGCCAGCGCAGGGGCGAATCAGCCCCAGCATTTT. It yields the protein CASAGANQPQHF. V and J are TRBV6-1 and TRBJ1-5, with a tentative D call TRBD1 (6 bases). The CDR3 totals 12 residues. Trimming stripped 8 bases from V and 4 bases from J, with 9 bases between. Germline values: CDR1 MNHNS, CDR2 SASEGT.